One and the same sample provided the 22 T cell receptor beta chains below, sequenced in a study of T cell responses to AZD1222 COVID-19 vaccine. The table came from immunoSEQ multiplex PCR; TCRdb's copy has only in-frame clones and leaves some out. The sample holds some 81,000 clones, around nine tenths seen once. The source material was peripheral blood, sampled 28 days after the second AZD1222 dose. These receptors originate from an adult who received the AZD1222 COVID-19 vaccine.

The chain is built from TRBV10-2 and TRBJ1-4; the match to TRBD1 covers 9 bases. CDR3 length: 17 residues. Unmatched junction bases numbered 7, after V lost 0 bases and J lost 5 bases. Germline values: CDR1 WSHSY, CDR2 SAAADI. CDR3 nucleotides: TGCGCCAGCAGTGAGTCCGTAGGACAGGGGTGGAATGAAAAACTGTTTTTT. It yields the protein CASSESVGQGWNEKLFF.

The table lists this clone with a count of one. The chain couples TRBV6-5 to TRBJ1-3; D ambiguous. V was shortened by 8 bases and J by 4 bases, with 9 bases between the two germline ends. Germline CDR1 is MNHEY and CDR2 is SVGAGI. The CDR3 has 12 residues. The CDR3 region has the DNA TGTGCCAGCGAGTCGGAAGGAAACACCATATATTTT. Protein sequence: CASESEGNTIYF.

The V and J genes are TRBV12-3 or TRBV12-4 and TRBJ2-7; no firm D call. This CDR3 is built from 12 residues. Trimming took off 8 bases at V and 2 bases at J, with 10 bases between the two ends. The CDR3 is CASGSTTYEQYF. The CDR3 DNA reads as TGTGCCAGCGGAAGTACGACCTACGAGCAGTACTTC.

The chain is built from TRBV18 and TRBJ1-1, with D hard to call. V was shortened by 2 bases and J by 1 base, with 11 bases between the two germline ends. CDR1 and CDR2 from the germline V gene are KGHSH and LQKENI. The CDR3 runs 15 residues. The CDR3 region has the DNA TGTGCCAGCTCACCAGCGCACCAAACGAACACTGAAGCTTTCTTT. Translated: CASSPAHQTNTEAFF.

CDR3 DNA: TGTGCCAGCAGCGAGGGGACATATAGCAATCAGCCCCAGCATTTT. Amino acids: CASSEGTYSNQPQHF. The chain links TRBV9 to TRBJ1-5; D may be TRBD1 (6 bases). The V and J ends lost 3 bases and 0 bases respectively, with 10 bases between them. Germline V CDR1 and CDR2: SGDLS, YYNGEE. The CDR3 is 15 residues long.

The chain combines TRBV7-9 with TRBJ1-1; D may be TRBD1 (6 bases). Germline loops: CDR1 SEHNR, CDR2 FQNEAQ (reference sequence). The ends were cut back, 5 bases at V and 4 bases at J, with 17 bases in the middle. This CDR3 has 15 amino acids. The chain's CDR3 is CASSAQGFRSTEAFF. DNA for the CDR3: TGTGCCAGCAGCGCACAGGGTTTCAGGTCCACTGAAGCTTTCTTT. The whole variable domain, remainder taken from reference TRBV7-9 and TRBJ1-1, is DTGVSQNPRHKITKRGQNVTFRCDPISEHNRLYWYRQTLGQGPEFLTYFQNEAQLEKSRLLSDRFSAERPKGSFSTLEIQRTEQGDSAMYLCASSAQGFRSTEAFFGQGTRLTVV.

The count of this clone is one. The DNA for the CDR3 is TGTGCCACCAGTGATTTGTCAGCGGGAAGGAGCACAGATACGCAGTATTTT. It codes for CATSDLSAGRSTDTQYF. This chain links TRBV24-1 with TRBJ2-3; TRBD2 matches 7 bases. The trim removed 0 bases at V and 0 bases at J, leaving 5 bases unmatched. The CDR3 covers 17 residues. CDR1 and CDR2 (germline): KGHDR, SFDVKD.

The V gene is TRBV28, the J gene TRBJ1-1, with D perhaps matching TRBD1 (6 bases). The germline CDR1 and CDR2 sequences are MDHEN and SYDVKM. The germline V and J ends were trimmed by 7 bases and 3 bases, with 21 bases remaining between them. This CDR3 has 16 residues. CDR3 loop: CASTLGGRGRYTEAFF. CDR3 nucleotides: TGTGCCAGCACCCTAGGGGGACGGGGAAGGTACACTGAAGCTTTCTTT.

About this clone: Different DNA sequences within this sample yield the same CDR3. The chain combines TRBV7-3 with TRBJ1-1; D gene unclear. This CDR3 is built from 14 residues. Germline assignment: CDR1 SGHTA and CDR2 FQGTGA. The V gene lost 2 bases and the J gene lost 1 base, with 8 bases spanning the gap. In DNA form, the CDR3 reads TGTGCCAGCAGCTTACTTGGAGAGAACACTGAAGCTTTCTTT. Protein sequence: CASSLLGENTEAFF.

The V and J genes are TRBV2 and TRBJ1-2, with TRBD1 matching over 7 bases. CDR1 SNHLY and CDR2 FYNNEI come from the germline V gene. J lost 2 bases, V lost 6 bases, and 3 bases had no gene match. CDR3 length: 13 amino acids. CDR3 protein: CASRGDSNYGYTF. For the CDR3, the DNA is TGTGCCAGCAGAGGGGACAGCAACTATGGCTACACCTTC. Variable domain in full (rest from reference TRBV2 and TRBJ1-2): EPEVTQTPSHQVTQMGQEVILRCVPISNHLYFYWYRQILGQKVEFLVSFYNNEISEKSEIFDDQFSVERPDGSNFTLKIRSTKLEDSAMYFCASRGDSNYGYTFGSGTRLTVV.

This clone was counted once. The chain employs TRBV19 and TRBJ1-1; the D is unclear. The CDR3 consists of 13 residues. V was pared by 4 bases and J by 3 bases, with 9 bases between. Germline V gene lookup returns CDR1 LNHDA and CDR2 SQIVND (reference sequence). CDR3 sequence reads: CASSTVVDTEAFF. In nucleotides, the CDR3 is TGTGCCAGTAGTACTGTTGTGGACACTGAAGCTTTCTTT.

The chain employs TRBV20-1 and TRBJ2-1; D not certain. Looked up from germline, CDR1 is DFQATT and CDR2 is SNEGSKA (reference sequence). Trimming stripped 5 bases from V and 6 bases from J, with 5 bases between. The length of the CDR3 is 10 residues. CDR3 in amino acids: CSALGNEQFF. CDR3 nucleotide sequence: TGCAGTGCTCTAGGCAATGAGCAGTTCTTC.

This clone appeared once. The CDR3 bases are TGCAGTGCTAGTTTGTCCTACAATGAGCAGTTCTTC. This gives the protein CSASLSYNEQFF. This chain joins TRBV20-1 and TRBJ2-1; D gene unclear. Trimming took 3 bases from V and 1 from J, leaving 4 bases between them. CDR1 is DFQATT and CDR2 is SNEGSKA in the germline V gene (reference sequence). CDR3 size: 12 residues.

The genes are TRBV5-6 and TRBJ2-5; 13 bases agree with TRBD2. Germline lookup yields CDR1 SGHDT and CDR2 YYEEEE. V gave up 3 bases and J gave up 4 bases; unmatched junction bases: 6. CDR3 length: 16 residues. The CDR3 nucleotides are TGTGCCAGCAGCTCCACTAGCGGGAGGGCTCCAGAGACCCAGTACTTC. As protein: CASSSTSGRAPETQYF. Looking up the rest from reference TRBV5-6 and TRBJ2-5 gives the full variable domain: DAGVTQSPTHLIKTRGQQVTLRCSPKSGHDTVSWYQQALGQGPQFIFQYYEEEERQRGNFPDRFSGHQFPNYSSELNVNALLLGDSALYLCASSSTSGRAPETQYFGPGTRLLVL.

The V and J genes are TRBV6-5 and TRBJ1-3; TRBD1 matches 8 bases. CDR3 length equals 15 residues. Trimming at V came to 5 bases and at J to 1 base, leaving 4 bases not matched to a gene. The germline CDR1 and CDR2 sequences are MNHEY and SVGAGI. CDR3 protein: CASSPQGASGNTIYF. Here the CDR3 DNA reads TGTGCCAGCAGTCCCCAGGGGGCTTCTGGAAACACCATATATTTT.

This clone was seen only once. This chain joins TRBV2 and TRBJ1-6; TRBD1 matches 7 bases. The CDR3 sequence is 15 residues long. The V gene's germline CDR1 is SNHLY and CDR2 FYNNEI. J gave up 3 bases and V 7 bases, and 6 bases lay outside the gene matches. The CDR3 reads CASKNQGDYNSPLHF. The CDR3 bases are TGTGCCAGCAAAAACCAGGGGGACTATAATTCACCCCTCCACTTT. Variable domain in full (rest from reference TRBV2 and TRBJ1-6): EPEVTQTPSHQVTQMGQEVILRCVPISNHLYFYWYRQILGQKVEFLVSFYNNEISEKSEIFDDQFSVERPDGSNFTLKIRSTKLEDSAMYFCASKNQGDYNSPLHFGNGTRLTVT.

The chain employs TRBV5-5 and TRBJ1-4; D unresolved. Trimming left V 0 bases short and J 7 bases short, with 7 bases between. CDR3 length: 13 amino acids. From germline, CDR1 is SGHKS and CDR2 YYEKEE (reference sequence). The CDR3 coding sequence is TGTGCCAGCAGCTTGGCTAATGCTGAAAAACTGTTTTTT. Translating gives CASSLANAEKLFF. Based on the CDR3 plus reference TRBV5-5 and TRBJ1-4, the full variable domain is DAGVTQSPTHLIKTRGQQVTLRCSPISGHKSVSWYQQVLGQGPQFIFQYYEKEERGRGNFPDRFSARQFPNYSSELNVNALLLGDSALYLCASSLANAEKLFFGSGTQLSVL.

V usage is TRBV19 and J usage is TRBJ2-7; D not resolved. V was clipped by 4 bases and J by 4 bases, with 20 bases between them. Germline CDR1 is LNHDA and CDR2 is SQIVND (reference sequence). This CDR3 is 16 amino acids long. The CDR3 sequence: CASSRSEAPRGYEQYF. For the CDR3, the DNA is TGTGCCAGTAGTAGGTCGGAAGCCCCCAGAGGTTACGAGCAGTACTTC.

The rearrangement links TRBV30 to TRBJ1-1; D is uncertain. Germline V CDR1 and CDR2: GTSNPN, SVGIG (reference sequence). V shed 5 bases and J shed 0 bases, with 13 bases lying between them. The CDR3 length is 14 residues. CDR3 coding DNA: TGTGCCTGGGGTACCCCCGGCCTGAACACTGAAGCTTTCTTT. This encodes CAWGTPGLNTEAFF.

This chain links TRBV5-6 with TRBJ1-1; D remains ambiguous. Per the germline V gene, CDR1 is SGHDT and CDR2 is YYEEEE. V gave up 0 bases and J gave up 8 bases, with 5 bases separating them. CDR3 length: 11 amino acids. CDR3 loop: CASSLVTEAFF. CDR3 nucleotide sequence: TGTGCCAGCAGCTTGGTGACAGAAGCTTTCTTT.

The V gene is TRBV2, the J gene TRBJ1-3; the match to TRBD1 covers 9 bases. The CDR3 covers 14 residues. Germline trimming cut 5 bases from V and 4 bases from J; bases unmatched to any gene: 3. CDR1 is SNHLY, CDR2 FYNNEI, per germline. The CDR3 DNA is TGTGCCAGCAGTCAACAGGGGGCGGGAAACACCATATATTTT. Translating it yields CASSQQGAGNTIYF.

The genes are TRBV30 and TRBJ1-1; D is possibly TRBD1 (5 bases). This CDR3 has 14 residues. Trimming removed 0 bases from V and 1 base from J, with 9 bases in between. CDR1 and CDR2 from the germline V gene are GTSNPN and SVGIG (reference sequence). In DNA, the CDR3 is TGTGCCTGGAGTGTACGGGGCGGGAACACTGAAGCTTTCTTT. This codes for CAWSVRGGNTEAFF.